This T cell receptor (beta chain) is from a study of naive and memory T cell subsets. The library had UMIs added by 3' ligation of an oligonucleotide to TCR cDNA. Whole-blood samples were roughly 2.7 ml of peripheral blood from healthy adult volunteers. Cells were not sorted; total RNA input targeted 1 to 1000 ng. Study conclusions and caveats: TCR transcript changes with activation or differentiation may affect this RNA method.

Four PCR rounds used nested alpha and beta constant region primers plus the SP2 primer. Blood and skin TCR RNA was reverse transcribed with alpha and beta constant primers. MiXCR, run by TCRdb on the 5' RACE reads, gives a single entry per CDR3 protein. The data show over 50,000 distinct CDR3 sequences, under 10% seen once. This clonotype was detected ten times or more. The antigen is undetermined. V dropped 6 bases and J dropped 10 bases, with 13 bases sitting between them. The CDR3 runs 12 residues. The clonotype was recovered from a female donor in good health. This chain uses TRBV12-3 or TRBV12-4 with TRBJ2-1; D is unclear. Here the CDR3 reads CASSTPLGEQFF. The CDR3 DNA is TGTGCCAGCAGCACTCCTCTAGGAGAGCAGTTCTTC.